The 18 T cell receptor beta chains presented below share a single source sample, sequenced in a study of cytomegalovirus exposure and HLA in healthy donors. Clones were read by immunoSEQ multiplex PCR, and TCRdb kept only the in-frame ones, dropping some. Of some 130,000 clones in the sample, just under 85% were seen once. The sequencing sample was made of PBMCs. These receptors came from a man aged 25 to 40 in good health and CMV-seropositive.

This rearrangement joins TRBV7-3 to TRBJ2-1; 10 positions agree with TRBD2. With 5 bases clipped from V and 4 bases from J, the junction kept 8 bases outside the gene matches. From germline, CDR1 is SGHTA and CDR2 FQGTGA. This CDR3 has 16 residues. The CDR3 DNA reads as TGTGCCAGCAGCATTACCGGGACTAGCGAGTACAATGAGCAGTTCTTC. This encodes CASSITGTSEYNEQFF.

The chain has TRBV5-1 and TRBJ2-5, with TRBD1 as a possible D gene (6 bases). The CDR3 spans 14 residues. With 4 bases removed from V and 1 base from J, the gap between germline ends came to 11 bases. From germline, CDR1 is SGHRS and CDR2 YFSETQ. CDR3 loop: CASSKDSIQETQYF. The CDR3 DNA is TGCGCCAGCAGCAAGGACAGTATCCAAGAGACCCAGTACTTC. Full variable domain (rest looked up from reference TRBV5-1 and TRBJ2-5): KAGVTQTPRYLIKTRGQQVTLSCSPISGHRSVSWYQQTPGQGLQFLFEYFSETQRNKGNFPGRFSGRQFSNSRSEMNVSTLELGDSALYLCASSKDSIQETQYFGPGTRLLVL.

The V call is TRBV27, the J call TRBJ1-1, with D tentatively TRBD1 (5 bases). The CDR3 sequence is 13 residues long. V gave up 0 bases and J gave up 5 bases, with 7 bases separating them. Germline values: CDR1 MNHEY, CDR2 SMNVEV (reference sequence). This CDR3 reads CASSLSGGTEAFF. In DNA form, the CDR3 reads TGTGCCAGCAGTTTATCGGGGGGGACTGAAGCTTTCTTT.

This clone was observed once. The chain links TRBV27 to TRBJ1-2; 9 bases are shared with TRBD1. V trimming: 5 bases; J trimming: 2 bases; junction bases outside the gene matches: 3. The CDR3 totals 14 residues. Germline lookup yields CDR1 MNHEY and CDR2 SMNVEV (reference sequence). The CDR3 sequence is CASSPDRGNYGYTF. The CDR3 coding sequence is TGTGCCAGCAGTCCCGACAGGGGGAACTATGGCTACACCTTC.

The V call is TRBV6-1, the J call TRBJ1-1; D gene uncertain. The CDR3 is 12 amino acids. Germline V gives CDR1 MNHNS, CDR2 SASEGT. Deletions cut 10 bases from V and 0 bases from J, with 9 bases between. CDR3 nucleotides: TGTGCCACGAGGGTCATGAACACTGAAGCTTTCTTT. Its protein is CATRVMNTEAFF.

V is TRBV5-6 and J is TRBJ2-3, with 10 bases that match TRBD1. With V trimmed by 0 bases and J by 2 bases, 3 bases remained unmatched. Germline CDR1 SGHDT, CDR2 YYEEEE. The CDR3 contains 16 residues. CDR3 in DNA: TGTGCCAGCAGCTTGGTGGGACAGGGGACCACAGATACGCAGTATTTT. As protein: CASSLVGQGTTDTQYF.

The chain is built from TRBV5-6 and TRBJ1-3; TRBD1 matches 8 bases. This CDR3 region has 15 residues. Losses at the gene ends were 4 bases for V and 3 bases for J; bases not matched to a gene: 6. Germline loops: CDR1 SGHDT, CDR2 YYEEEE. The CDR3 is CASSADRVGGNTIYF. The CDR3 region has the DNA TGTGCCAGCAGCGCGGACAGGGTCGGTGGAAACACCATATATTTT.

The gene calls are TRBV11-3 and TRBJ2-2; 8 nucleotides align to TRBD2. Germline CDR1 reads SGHNT; CDR2 reads YENEEA. The CDR3 has 14 residues. With 5 bases clipped from V and 6 bases from J, the junction kept 5 bases outside the gene matches. The CDR3 bases are TGTGCCAGCAGCACGGGACTAGGCCCCGGGGAGCTGTTTTTT. Its translation: CASSTGLGPGELFF. Complete variable domain (other parts from reference TRBV11-3 and TRBJ2-2): EAGVVQSPRYKIIEKKQPVAFWCNPISGHNTLYWYLQNLGQGPELLIRYENEEAVDDSQLPKDRFSAERLKGVDSTLKIQPAELGDSAVYLCASSTGLGPGELFFGEGSRLTVL.

V gene TRBV29-1 combines with J gene TRBJ2-5; TRBD1 agrees at 10 bases. The CDR3 runs to 16 residues. Unmatched junction bases numbered 12, after V lost 3 bases and J lost 5 bases. Germline CDR1 is SQVTM and CDR2 is ANQGSEA. The CDR3 bases are TGCAGCGTTGACGGGACAGGGGCCGCCGGGGTTGAGACCCAGTACTTC. Translated, it gives CSVDGTGAAGVETQYF.

The V and J genes are TRBV11-2 and TRBJ2-7; D might be TRBD1 (5 bases). This CDR3 contains 15 residues. From germline, CDR1 is SGHAT and CDR2 FQNNGV. V gave up 1 base and J gave up 3 bases, with 13 bases separating them. The CDR3 bases are TGTGCCAGCAGCTTAGTTCCAGGGTTGAGCTACGAGCAGTACTTC. This gives the protein CASSLVPGLSYEQYF.

The chain carries TRBV4-3 and TRBJ1-1, with D possibly TRBD1 on 5 matching bases. The CDR3 consists of 16 residues. V was trimmed by 1 base and J by 4 bases, leaving 16 bases between them. Germline V lookup: CDR1 LGHNA, CDR2 YSLEER. DNA of the CDR3: TGCGCCAGCAGCCAAGCGCCAGGCCCGGGGGGCACTGAAGCTTTCTTT. Its translation: CASSQAPGPGGTEAFF.

The chain couples TRBV27 to TRBJ2-7; maybe TRBD2 (7 bases). Deletions cut 6 bases from V and 2 bases from J, with 11 bases between. The germline CDR1 and CDR2 sequences are MNHEY and SMNVEV (reference sequence). This CDR3 comprises 13 residues. CDR3 sequence: CASRRGLAYEQYF. As DNA, the CDR3 is TGTGCCAGCAGGCGGGGGCTAGCCTACGAGCAGTACTTC.

This clone has just one count. In nucleotides, the CDR3 is TGCGCCAGCAGCCCTTCAGGGGACGGAAACACCATATATTTT. It yields the protein CASSPSGDGNTIYF. The chain uses TRBV5-1 and TRBJ1-3; D is perhaps TRBD1 (6 bases). This CDR3 is built from 14 residues. The germline gives CDR1 SGHRS, CDR2 YFSETQ. V was shortened by 4 bases and J by 4 bases, with 12 bases between the two germline ends.

This chain uses TRBV2 with TRBJ2-5; 9 bases fit TRBD2. Germline values: CDR1 SNHLY, CDR2 FYNNEI. Trimming at V came to 2 bases and at J to 5 bases, leaving 6 bases not matched to a gene. The CDR3 has 15 residues. The CDR3 spells CASSETAGGAETQYF. Written as DNA, the CDR3 is TGTGCCAGCAGTGAAACGGCGGGGGGGGCGGAGACCCAGTACTTC.

This sequence joins TRBV6-1 and TRBJ2-1; 11 bases agree with TRBD2. Per the germline V gene, CDR1 is MNHNS and CDR2 is SASEGT. The CDR3 consists of 15 residues. V gave up 4 bases and J gave up 4 bases; unmatched junction bases: 3. The DNA for the CDR3 is TGTGCCAGCAGTGTAACTAGCGGGGGTTACAATGAGCAGTTCTTC. Translating gives CASSVTSGGYNEQFF.

This chain connects TRBV19 to TRBJ2-7; D call uncertain. The germline gives CDR1 LNHDA, CDR2 SQIVND (reference sequence). The germline V and J ends were trimmed by 3 bases and 3 bases, with 15 bases remaining between them. The CDR3 sequence is 15 residues long. The CDR3: CASSISPGEGYEQYF. As DNA, the CDR3 is TGTGCCAGTAGTATCTCCCCAGGTGAAGGCTACGAGCAGTACTTC.

The rearrangement joins TRBV7-9 to TRBJ1-2, with 7 bases fitting TRBD1. The germline gives CDR1 SEHNR, CDR2 FQNEAQ (reference sequence). There are 13 residues in the CDR3. V lost 5 bases and J lost 6; bases outside the gene matches: 6. Here the CDR3 DNA reads TGTGCCAGCAGCCCCGAAGGGGGCGATGGCTACACCTTC. Translation: CASSPEGGDGYTF.

The chain recombines TRBV2 with TRBJ2-1, with TRBD2 matching 8 bases. The V gene's germline CDR1 is SNHLY and CDR2 FYNNEI. With V trimmed by 7 bases and J by 4 bases, 6 bases remained unmatched. The CDR3 spans 14 residues. As DNA, the CDR3 is TGTGCCAGCAACTCCCGGGAGGGGTACAATGAGCAGTTCTTC. Residues: CASNSREGYNEQFF.